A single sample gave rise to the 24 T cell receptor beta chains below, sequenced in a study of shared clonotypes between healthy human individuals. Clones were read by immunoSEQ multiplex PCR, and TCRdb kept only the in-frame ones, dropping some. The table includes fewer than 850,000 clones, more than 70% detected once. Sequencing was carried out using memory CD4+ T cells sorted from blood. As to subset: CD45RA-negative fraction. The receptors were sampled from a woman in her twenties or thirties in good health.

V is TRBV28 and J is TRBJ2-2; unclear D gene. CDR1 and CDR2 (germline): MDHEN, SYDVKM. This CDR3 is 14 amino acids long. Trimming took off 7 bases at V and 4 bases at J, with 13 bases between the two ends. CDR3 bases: TGTGCCAGCACTGTGATAATGGGCACCGGGGAGCTGTTTTTT. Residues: CASTVIMGTGELFF.

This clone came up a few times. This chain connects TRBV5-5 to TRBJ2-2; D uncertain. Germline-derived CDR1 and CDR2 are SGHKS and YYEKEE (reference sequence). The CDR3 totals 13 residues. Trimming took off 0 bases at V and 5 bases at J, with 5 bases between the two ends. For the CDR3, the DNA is TGTGCCAGCAGCTTGGGGGCAACCGGGGAGCTGTTTTTT. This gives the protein CASSLGATGELFF.

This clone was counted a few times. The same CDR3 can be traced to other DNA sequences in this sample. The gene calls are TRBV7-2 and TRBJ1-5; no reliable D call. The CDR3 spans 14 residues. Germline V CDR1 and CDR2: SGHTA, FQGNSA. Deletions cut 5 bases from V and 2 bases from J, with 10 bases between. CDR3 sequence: CASSLEGGNQPQHF. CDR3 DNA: TGTGCCAGCAGCCTAGAGGGAGGCAATCAGCCCCAGCATTTT.

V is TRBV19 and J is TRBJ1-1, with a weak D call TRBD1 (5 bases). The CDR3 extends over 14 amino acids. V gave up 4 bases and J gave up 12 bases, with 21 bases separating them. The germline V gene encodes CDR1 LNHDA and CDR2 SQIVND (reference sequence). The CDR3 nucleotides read TGTGCCAGTAGTACCTCGGTGGGGCAGGGACGAACTTTCTTT. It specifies CASSTSVGQGRTFF.

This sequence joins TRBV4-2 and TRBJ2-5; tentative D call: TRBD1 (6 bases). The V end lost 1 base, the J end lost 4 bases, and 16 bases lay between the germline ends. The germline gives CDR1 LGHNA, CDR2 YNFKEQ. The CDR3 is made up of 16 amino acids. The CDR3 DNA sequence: TGTGCCAGCAGCCAAGCCGGGGCTCGCAGGGGAGAGACCCAGTACTTC. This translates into CASSQAGARRGETQYF.

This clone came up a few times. CDR3 sequence reads: CASSDRDRVSYEQYF. CDR3 in DNA: TGTGCCAGTAGTGACCGGGACAGGGTCTCCTACGAGCAGTACTTC. This sequence joins TRBV19 and TRBJ2-7, with TRBD1 matching over 9 bases. CDR1 LNHDA and CDR2 SQIVND come from the germline V gene (reference sequence). CDR3 size: 15 residues. Losses at the gene ends were 5 bases for V and 0 bases for J; bases not matched to a gene: 5.

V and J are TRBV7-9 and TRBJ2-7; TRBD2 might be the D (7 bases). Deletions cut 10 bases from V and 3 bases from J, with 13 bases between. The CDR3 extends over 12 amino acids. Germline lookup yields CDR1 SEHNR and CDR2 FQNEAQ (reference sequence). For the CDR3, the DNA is TGTGCCACAAACAGGGAGGGCTACGAGCAGTACTTC. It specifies CATNREGYEQYF.

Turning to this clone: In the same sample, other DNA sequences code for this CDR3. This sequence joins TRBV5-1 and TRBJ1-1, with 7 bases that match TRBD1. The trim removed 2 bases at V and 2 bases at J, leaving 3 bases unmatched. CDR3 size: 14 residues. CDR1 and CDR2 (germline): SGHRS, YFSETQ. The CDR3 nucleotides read TGCGCCAGCAGCTTAGGACAGGCAAACACTGAAGCTTTCTTT. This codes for CASSLGQANTEAFF.

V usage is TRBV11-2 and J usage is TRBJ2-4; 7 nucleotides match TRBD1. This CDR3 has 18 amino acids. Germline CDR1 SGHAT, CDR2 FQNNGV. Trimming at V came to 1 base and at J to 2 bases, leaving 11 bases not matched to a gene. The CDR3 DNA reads TGTGCCAGCAGCTTAGCGTTTCGGACCAGGGGGACCAAAAACATTCAGTACTTC. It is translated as CASSLAFRTRGTKNIQYF.

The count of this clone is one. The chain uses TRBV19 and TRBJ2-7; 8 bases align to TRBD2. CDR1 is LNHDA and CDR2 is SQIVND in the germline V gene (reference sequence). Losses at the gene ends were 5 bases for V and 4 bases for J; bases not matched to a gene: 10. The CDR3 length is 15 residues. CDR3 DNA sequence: TGTGCCAGTAGTGAGGGCAGTAGCGGGGAATACGAGCAGTACTTC. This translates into CASSEGSSGEYEQYF. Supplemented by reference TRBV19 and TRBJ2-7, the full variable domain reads DGGITQSPKYLFRKEGQNVTLSCEQNLNHDAMYWYRQDPGQGLRLIYYSQIVNDFQKGDIAEGYSVSREKKESFPLTVTSAQKNPTAFYLCASSEGSSGEYEQYFGPGTRLTVT.

CDR3 sequence reads: CASRDPLTDEQFF. The CDR3 DNA reads as TGTGCCAGCAGGGATCCTCTAACGGATGAGCAGTTCTTC. The J gene is TRBJ2-1, the V gene TRBV6-4; D is unclear. V lost 6 bases and J 8 bases, leaving 14 bases between the germline ends. The CDR3 totals 13 residues. From germline, CDR1 is MRHNA and CDR2 SNTAGT.

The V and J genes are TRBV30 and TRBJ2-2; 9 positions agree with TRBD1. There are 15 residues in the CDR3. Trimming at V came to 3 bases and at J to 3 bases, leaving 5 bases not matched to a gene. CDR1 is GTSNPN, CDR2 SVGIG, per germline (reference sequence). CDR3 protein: CAWSRGQGYTGELFF. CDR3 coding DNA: TGTGCCTGGAGCCGGGGACAGGGCTACACCGGGGAGCTGTTTTTT.

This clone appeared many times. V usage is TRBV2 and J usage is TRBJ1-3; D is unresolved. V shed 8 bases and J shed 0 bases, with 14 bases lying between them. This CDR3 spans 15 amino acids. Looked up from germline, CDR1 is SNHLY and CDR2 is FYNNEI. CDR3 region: CASGELMSSGNTIYF. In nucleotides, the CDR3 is TGTGCCAGCGGGGAGTTAATGAGCTCTGGAAACACCATATATTTT.

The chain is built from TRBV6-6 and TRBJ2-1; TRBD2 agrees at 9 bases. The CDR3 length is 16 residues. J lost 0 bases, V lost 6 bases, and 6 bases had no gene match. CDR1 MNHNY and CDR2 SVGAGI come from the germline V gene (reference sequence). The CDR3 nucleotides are TGTGCCAGCAGGTCGGGTAGCGGGAGCTCCTACAATGAGCAGTTCTTC. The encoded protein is CASRSGSGSSYNEQFF.

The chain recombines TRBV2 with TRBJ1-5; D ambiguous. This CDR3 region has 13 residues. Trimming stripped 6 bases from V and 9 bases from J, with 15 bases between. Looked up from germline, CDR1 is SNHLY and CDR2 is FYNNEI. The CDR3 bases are TGTGCCAGCAGCGATAGTGCAATTCGGCCCCAGCATTTT. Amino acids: CASSDSAIRPQHF.

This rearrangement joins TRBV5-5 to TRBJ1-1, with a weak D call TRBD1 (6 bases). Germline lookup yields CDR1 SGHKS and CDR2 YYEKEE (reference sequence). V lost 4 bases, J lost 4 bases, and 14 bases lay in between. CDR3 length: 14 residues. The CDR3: CASSATGLGTEAFF. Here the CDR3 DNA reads TGTGCCAGCAGCGCAACAGGGCTCGGCACTGAAGCTTTCTTT.

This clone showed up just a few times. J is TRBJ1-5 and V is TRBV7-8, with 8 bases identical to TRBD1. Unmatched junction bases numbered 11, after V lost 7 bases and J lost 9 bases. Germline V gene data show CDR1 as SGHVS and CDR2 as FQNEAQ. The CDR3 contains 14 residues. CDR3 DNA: TGTGCCAGCACCCAAGGGACAGGCGGATCGCCCCAGCATTTT. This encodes CASTQGTGGSPQHF.

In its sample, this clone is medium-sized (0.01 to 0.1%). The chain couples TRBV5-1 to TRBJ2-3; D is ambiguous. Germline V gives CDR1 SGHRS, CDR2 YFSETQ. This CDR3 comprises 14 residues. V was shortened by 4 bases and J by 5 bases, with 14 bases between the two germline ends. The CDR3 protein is CASSVPQIRDTQYF. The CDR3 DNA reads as TGCGCCAGCAGCGTGCCTCAGATCAGAGATACGCAGTATTTT.

The CDR3 DNA is TGTGCCAGCAGCTTAGGCGGCAGAGCCACAGATACGCAGTATTTT. This sequence encodes CASSLGGRATDTQYF. V and J are TRBV7-3 and TRBJ2-3; no firm D call. CDR1 SGHTA and CDR2 FQGTGA come from the germline V gene. V shed 2 bases and J shed 2 bases, with 11 bases lying between them. This CDR3 comprises 15 residues.

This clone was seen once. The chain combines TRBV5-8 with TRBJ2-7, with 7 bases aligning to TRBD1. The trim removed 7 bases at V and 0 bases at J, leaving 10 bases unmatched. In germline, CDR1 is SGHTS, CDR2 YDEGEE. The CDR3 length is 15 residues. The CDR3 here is CASGRQGRSSYEQYF. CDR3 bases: TGTGCCAGCGGAAGACAGGGAAGGTCCTCCTACGAGCAGTACTTC.

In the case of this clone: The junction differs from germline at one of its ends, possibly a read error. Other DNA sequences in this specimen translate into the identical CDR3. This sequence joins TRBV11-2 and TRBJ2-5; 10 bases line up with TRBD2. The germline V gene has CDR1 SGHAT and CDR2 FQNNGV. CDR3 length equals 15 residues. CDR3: CASSRGLADQETQYF. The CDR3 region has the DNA TGTGCCAGCAGCCGTGGACTAGCGGACCAGGAGACCCAGTACTTC. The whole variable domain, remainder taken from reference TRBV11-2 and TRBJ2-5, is EAGVAQSPRYKIIEKRQSVAFWCNPISGHATLYWYQQILGQGPKLLIQFQNNGVVDDSQLPKDRFSAERLKGVDSTLKIQPAKLEDSAVYLCASSRGLADQETQYFGPGTRLLVL.

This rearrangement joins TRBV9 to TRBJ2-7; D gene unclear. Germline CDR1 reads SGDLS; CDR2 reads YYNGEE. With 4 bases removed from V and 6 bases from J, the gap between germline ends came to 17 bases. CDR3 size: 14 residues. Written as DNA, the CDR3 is TGTGCCAGCAGCCTTTCCCAGGAGTCGGCCGAGCAGTACTTC. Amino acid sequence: CASSLSQESAEQYF.

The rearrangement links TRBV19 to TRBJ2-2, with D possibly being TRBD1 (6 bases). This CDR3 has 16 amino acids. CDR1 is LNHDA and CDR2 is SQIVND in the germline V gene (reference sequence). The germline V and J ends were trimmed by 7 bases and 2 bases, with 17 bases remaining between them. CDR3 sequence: CASTPQPGHNTGELFF. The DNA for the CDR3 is TGTGCCAGTACCCCCCAACCGGGACACAACACCGGGGAGCTGTTTTTT.

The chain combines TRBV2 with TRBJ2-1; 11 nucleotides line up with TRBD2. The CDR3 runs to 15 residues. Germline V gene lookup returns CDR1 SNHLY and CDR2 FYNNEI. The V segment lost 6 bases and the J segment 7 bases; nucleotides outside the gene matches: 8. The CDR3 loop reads CASRQLAGVLNEQFF. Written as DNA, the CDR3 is TGTGCCAGCAGGCAACTAGCGGGAGTATTGAATGAGCAGTTCTTC. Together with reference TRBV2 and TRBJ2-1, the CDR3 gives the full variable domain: EPEVTQTPSHQVTQMGQEVILRCVPISNHLYFYWYRQILGQKVEFLVSFYNNEISEKSEIFDDQFSVERPDGSNFTLKIRSTKLEDSAMYFCASRQLAGVLNEQFFGPGTRLTVL.